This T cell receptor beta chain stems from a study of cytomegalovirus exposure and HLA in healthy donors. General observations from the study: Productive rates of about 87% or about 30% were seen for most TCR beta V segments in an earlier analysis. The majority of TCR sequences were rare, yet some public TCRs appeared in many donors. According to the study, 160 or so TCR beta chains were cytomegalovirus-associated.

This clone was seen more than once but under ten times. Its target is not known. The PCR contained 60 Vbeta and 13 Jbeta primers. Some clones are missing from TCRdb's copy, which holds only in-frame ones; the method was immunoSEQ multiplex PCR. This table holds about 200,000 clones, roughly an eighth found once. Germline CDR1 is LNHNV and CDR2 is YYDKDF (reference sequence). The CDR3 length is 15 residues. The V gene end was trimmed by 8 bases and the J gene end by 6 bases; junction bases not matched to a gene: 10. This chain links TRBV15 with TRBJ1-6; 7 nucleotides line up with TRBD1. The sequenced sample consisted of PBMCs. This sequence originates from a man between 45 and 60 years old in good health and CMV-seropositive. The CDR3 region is CATQEGAFGNSPLHF. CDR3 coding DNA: TGTGCCACCCAGGAGGGGGCTTTTGGTAATTCACCCCTCCACTTT.